What follows is one TCR beta chain and its context. The antigen is not known. Germline CDR1 and CDR2: LGHNA and YSLEER. The CDR3 covers 14 residues. V was cut by 2 bases and J by 4 bases, with 11 bases left in between. The data are from a study of response to subunit inactivated influenza vaccine. General study results and limits: Few additional T cells are recruited per seasonal influenza vaccination, authors suggested.

TCRdb itself ran the RT-PCR reads through MiXCR, one entry per CDR3 protein. The table shows fewer than 550,000 distinct CDR3 sequences, with approximately 24% occurring only once. The sample was CD4+ T cells sorted from PBMCs, taken 5 to 6 days after vaccination. The clonotype comes from a man aged 50-60 years who received an inactivated influenza vaccine. This chain connects TRBV4-3 to TRBJ2-5; maybe TRBD1 (6 bases). The chain's CDR3 is CASSQPGALETQYF. As DNA, the CDR3 is TGCGCCAGCAGCCAACCAGGGGCGTTAGAGACCCAGTACTTC.